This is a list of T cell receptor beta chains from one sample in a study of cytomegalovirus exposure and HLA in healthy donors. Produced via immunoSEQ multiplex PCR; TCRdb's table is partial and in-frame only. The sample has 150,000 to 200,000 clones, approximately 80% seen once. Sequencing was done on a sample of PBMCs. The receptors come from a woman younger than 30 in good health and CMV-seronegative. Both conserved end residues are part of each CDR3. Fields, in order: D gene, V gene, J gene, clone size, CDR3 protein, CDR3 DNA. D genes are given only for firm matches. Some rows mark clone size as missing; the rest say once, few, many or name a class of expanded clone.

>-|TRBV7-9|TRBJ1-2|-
CASSSGTAPYSGYTF
TGTGCCAGCAGTTCAGGGACTGCGCCGTATAGTGGCTACACCTTC
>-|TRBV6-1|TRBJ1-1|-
CASSEDSRGRASTEAFF
TGTGCCAGCAGTGAAGACAGCCGGGGAAGGGCGAGCACTGAAGCTTTCTTT
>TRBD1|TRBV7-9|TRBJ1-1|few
CASSRGDRAGAFF
TGTGCCAGCAGCCGGGGGGACAGGGCTGGTGCTTTCTTT
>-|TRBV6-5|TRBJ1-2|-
CASSYSPRNNYGYTF
TGTGCCAGCAGTTACTCCCCCAGAAATAACTATGGCTACACCTTC
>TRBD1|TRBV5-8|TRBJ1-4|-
CASSLGDSGSEKLFF
TGTGCCAGCAGCTTGGGGGACAGCGGGTCTGAAAAACTGTTTTTT
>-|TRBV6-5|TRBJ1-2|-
CASSFIRQLALDGYTF
TGTGCCAGTAGTTTCATACGACAGTTAGCCTTGGATGGCTACACCTTC
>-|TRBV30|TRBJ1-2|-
CACLGGRANYGYTF
TGTGCCTGTCTAGGAGGTCGAGCTAACTATGGCTACACCTTC
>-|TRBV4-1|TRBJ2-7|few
CASSLQGSPYEQYF
TGCGCCAGCAGCCTGCAGGGTTCTCCCTACGAGCAGTACTTC
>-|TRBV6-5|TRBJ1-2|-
CASSYSGQIYGYTF
TGTGCCAGCAGTTACTCAGGACAGATCTATGGCTACACCTTC
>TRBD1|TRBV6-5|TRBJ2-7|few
CASSLGQGIGEQYF
TGTGCCAGCAGCTTAGGACAGGGGATTGGCGAGCAGTACTTC
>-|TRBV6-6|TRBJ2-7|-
CASRTDRTYEQYF
TGTGCCAGCCGGACCGACAGAACCTACGAGCAGTACTTC
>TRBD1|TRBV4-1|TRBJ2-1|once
CASSQEGTGEEFF
TGCGCCAGCAGCCAAGAAGGGACAGGCGAGGAGTTCTTC
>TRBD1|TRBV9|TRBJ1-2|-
CASSTDRDYGYTF
TGTGCCAGCAGCACCGACAGGGATTATGGCTACACCTTC
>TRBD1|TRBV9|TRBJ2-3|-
CASSVGGAGGEDTQYF
TGTGCCAGCAGCGTCGGTGGGGCAGGGGGCGAGGATACGCAGTATTTT
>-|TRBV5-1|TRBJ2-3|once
CASSLVGSSTQYF
TGCGCCAGCAGCTTGGTGGGCAGTTCCACGCAGTATTTT
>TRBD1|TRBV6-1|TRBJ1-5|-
CASTLTGGVYQPQHF
TGTGCCAGCACCTTGACAGGGGGCGTCTATCAGCCCCAGCATTTT
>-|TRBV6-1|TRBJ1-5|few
CASSEAPGDSNQPQHF
TGTGCCAGCAGTGAAGCTCCCGGGGATAGCAATCAGCCCCAGCATTTT
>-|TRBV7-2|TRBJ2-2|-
CASSRLSGTGELFF
TGTGCCAGCAGTCGTCTTTCGGGCACCGGGGAGCTGTTTTTT
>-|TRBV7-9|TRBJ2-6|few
CASSPLDFTGANVLTF
TGTGCCAGCAGCCCCCTGGACTTCACCGGGGCCAACGTCCTGACTTTC
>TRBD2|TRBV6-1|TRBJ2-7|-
CASRGLGLAVAEQYF
TGTGCCAGCAGGGGACTTGGACTAGCAGTCGCCGAGCAGTACTTC
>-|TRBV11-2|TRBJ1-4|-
CASSPRGTATNEKLFF
TGTGCCAGCAGCCCCCGGGGTACTGCAACTAATGAAAAACTGTTTTTT
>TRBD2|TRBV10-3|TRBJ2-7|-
CAIRASGGGYEQYF
TGTGCCATCAGGGCTAGCGGGGGAGGGTACGAGCAGTACTTC
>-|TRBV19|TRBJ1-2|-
CASSINRRSNYGYTF
TGTGCCAGTAGTATCAACAGGCGATCTAACTATGGCTACACCTTC
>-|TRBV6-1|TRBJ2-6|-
CASSEDSSGANGLTF
TGTGCCAGCAGTGAAGACAGCTCTGGGGCCAACGGCCTGACTTTC
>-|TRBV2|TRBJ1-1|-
CASTVRNTEAFF
TGTGCCAGCACTGTTCGGAACACTGAAGCTTTCTTT
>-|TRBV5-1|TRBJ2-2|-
CASSPEGTGELFF
TGCGCCAGCAGCCCGGAGGGGACCGGGGAGCTGTTTTTT
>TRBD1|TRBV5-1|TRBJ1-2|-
CASSVLGQGADGYTF
TGCGCCAGCAGCGTGCTTGGACAGGGGGCAGACGGCTACACCTTC
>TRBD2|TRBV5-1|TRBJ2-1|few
CASSLAGGSLQASSYNEQFF
TGCGCCAGCAGCTTGGCGGGGGGAAGCTTGCAAGCGAGCTCCTACAATGAGCAGTTCTTC
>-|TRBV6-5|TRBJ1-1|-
CASSYLQGNTEAFF
TGTGCCAGCAGTTACTTACAGGGGAACACTGAAGCTTTCTTT
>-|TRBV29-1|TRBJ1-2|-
CSVENRDSRRGEGYTF
TGCAGCGTTGAAAACCGGGACTCTAGGCGGGGGGAGGGCTACACCTTC
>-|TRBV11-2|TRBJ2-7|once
CASRISGTQSYVQYF
TGTGCCAGCAGGATCTCCGGGACTCAGTCCTACGTGCAGTACTTC
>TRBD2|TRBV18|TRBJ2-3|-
CASSPGTSGATQYF
TGTGCCAGCTCGCCCGGGACTAGCGGGGCTACGCAGTATTTT
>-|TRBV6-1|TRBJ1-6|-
CASAFGAGGSPLHF
TGTGCCAGCGCCTTCGGGGCGGGGGGTTCACCCCTCCACTTT
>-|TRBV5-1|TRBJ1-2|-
CASSLYGTFGDYGYTF
TGCGCCAGCAGCTTGTATGGGACATTCGGGGACTATGGCTACACCTTC
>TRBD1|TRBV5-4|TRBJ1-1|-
CASSLVTGGTEAFF
TGTGCCAGCAGCTTGGTGACAGGGGGCACTGAAGCTTTCTTT
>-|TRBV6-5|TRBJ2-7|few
CASKIQRGAEYF
TGTGCCAGCAAAATCCAACGGGGGGCCGAGTACTTC
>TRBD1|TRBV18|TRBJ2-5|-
CASSPYRDRFQETQYF
TGTGCCAGCTCACCATATAGGGACAGGTTCCAAGAGACCCAGTACTTC
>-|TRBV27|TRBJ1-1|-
CASTSGLLNTEAFF
TGTGCCAGCACCTCGGGACTCTTGAACACTGAAGCTTTCTTT
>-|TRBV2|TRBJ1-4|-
CASRDQRERDRKEKLFF
TGTGCCAGCAGAGACCAGAGAGAGCGGGATAGAAAGGAAAAACTGTTTTTT
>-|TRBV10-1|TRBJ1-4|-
CASSASRTATATNEKLFF
TGCGCCAGCAGTGCATCTCGGACGGCGACAGCAACTAATGAAAAACTGTTTTTT
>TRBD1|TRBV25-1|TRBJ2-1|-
CASHDTRQGSEQFF
TGTGCCAGCCACGACACCCGACAGGGAAGTGAGCAGTTCTTC
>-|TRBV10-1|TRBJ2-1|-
CASSEQRYNEQFF
TGCGCCAGCAGTGAACAACGCTACAATGAGCAGTTCTTC
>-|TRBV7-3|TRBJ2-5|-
CASSFGTGETQYF
TGTGCCAGCAGCTTCGGTACGGGGGAGACCCAGTACTTC
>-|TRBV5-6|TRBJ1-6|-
CASSLEEGRGGRTPLHF
TGTGCCAGCAGCTTGGAGGAGGGGCGGGGAGGGCGGACACCCCTCCACTTT
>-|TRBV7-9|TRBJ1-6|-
CASSPRQSPRNSPLHF
TGTGCCAGCAGCCCCCGACAGTCACCAAGAAATTCACCCCTCCACTTT
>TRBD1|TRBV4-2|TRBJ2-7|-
CASSQAQGVLEQYF
TGTGCCAGCAGCCAAGCGCAGGGGGTGCTAGAGCAGTACTTC
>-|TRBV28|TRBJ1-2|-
CASKRVNYGYTF
TGTGCCAGCAAGAGGGTTAACTATGGCTACACCTTC
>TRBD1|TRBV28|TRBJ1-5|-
CASTRGDRDFQPQHF
TGTGCCAGCACAAGGGGCGACAGGGACTTTCAGCCCCAGCATTTT